The rows below give T cell receptor beta chains drawn from one sample of a study of T-cell memory formation after mild COVID-19. From the 5' RACE reads, TCRdb called clonotypes with MiXCR, one entry per CDR3 protein. The data hold approximately 400,000 distinct CDR3 sequences, with more than 20% observed a single time. Sequencing was performed on PBMCs or a T cell subset sorted from them (not recorded which). All receptors come from an adult woman who had mild COVID-19 (a few samples of this study predate the infection). Cell type and time point are not known. Both conserved end residues are part of each CDR3. The order of the fields is CDR3 protein, V gene, CDR3 length, J gene.

CASSGITGETQYF,TRBV5-4,13,TRBJ2-5
CASSSHGAQSSYEQYF,TRBV12-3/TRBV12-4,16,TRBJ2-7
CSVELAVARQETQYF,TRBV29-1,15,TRBJ2-5
CASSLVQVSYNEQFF,TRBV7-7,15,TRBJ2-1
CASSELGEQFF,TRBV2,11,TRBJ2-1
CASSTPDRANYGYTF,TRBV7-9,15,TRBJ1-2
CASSQESSYQPQHF,TRBV2,14,TRBJ1-5
CASSQDETAQEETQYF,TRBV4-1,16,TRBJ2-5
CASSELARTQYF,TRBV7-2,12,TRBJ2-5
CASSSGASGGLYNEQFF,TRBV27,17,TRBJ2-1
CASSLKGSDTQYF,TRBV7-7,13,TRBJ2-3
CSVLMGPQETQYF,TRBV29-1,13,TRBJ2-5
CASSSTGTEKNIQYF,TRBV7-9,15,TRBJ2-4
CATSDNRGIYGYTF,TRBV24-1,14,TRBJ1-2
CASSATLAGVTDTQYF,TRBV9,16,TRBJ2-3
CASSPLGESGYNEQFF,TRBV5-1,16,TRBJ2-1
CASSLFGVGTGGEQYF,TRBV12-3/TRBV12-4,16,TRBJ2-7
CASSQPPEGRVNEQFF,TRBV4-1,16,TRBJ2-1
CASSLGGLAYEQYF,TRBV7-2,14,TRBJ2-7
CATAGGRETQYF,TRBV6-5,12,TRBJ2-5
CASSPLGQGTYEQYF,TRBV6-6,15,TRBJ2-7
CATSDPAGPRIQYF,TRBV24-1,14,TRBJ2-4
CALRTSGSSSYNEQFF,TRBV30,16,TRBJ2-1
CASSPREGVPNQPQHF,TRBV27,16,TRBJ1-5
CASSTGTSGGREQFF,TRBV6-5,15,TRBJ2-1
CASSQEGGLRTDTQYF,TRBV4-1,16,TRBJ2-3
CSVVKTSGYREQFF,TRBV29-1,14,TRBJ2-1
CASSFGGANTGELFF,TRBV7-9,15,TRBJ2-2
CASSQSVSYEQYF,TRBV4-3,13,TRBJ2-7
CAISESNRPHEQYF,TRBV10-3,14,TRBJ2-7
CATSGGYRDSNEQFF,TRBV15,15,TRBJ2-1
CSVVGADEQYF,TRBV29-1,11,TRBJ2-7
CATSGTGGAEQPQHF,TRBV24-1,15,TRBJ1-5
CAISDLRVVDGYTF,TRBV10-3,14,TRBJ1-2
CASSQGGAIGFYGYTF,TRBV14,16,TRBJ1-2
CASSQGVRSSGGAETQYF,TRBV4-1,18,TRBJ2-5
CSVEPGGADTQYF,TRBV29-1,13,TRBJ2-3
CASSSSGGGEQYF,TRBV5-6,13,TRBJ2-7
CASSLGGLGVEQFF,TRBV5-5,14,TRBJ2-1
CASSSGIGSTEAFF,TRBV12-3/TRBV12-4,14,TRBJ1-1
CASSQGGGRRRGVTQYF,TRBV4-3,17,TRBJ2-5
CASSPRSEGVGEQYF,TRBV9,15,TRBJ2-7
CASSPYSLDQGTQYF,TRBV7-9,15,TRBJ2-3